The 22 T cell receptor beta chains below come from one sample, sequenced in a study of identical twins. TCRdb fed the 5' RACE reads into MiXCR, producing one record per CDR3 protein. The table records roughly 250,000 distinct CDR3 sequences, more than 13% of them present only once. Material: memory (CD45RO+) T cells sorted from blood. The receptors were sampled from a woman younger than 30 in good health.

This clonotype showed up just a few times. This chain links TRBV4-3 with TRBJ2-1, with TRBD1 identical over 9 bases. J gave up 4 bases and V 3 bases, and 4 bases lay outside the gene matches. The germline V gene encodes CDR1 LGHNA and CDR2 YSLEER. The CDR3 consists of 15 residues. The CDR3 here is CASSQDRGKYNEQFF. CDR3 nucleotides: TGCGCCAGCAGCCAGGACAGGGGAAAATACAATGAGCAGTTCTTC.

CDR3 residues: CSASGSIPDTQYF. CDR3 DNA: TGCAGCGCCAGCGGGAGTATCCCAGATACGCAGTATTTT. J is TRBJ2-3 and V is TRBV29-1, with 8 bases fitting TRBD2. The length of the CDR3 is 13 residues. The germline V gene encodes CDR1 SQVTM and CDR2 ANQGSEA. V dropped 7 bases and J dropped 4; count of bases not matched to a gene: 7.

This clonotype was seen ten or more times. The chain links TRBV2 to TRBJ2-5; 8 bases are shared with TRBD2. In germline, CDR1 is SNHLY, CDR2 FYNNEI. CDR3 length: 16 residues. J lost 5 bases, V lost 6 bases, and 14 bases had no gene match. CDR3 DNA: TGTGCCAGCAGGCCCCCCGTGGGACTAGAGTGGGAGACCCAGTACTTC. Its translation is CASRPPVGLEWETQYF. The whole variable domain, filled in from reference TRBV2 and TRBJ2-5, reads EPEVTQTPSHQVTQMGQEVILRCVPISNHLYFYWYRQILGQKVEFLVSFYNNEISEKSEIFDDQFSVERPDGSNFTLKIRSTKLEDSAMYFCASRPPVGLEWETQYFGPGTRLLVL.

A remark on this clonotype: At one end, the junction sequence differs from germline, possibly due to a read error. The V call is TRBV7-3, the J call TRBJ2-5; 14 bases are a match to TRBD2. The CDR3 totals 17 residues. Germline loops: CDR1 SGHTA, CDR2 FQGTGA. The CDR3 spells CASSLTGTSGGQETQYF. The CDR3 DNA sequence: TGTGCCAGCAGCCTAACTGGGACTAGCGGGGGCCAAGAGACCCAGTACTTC.

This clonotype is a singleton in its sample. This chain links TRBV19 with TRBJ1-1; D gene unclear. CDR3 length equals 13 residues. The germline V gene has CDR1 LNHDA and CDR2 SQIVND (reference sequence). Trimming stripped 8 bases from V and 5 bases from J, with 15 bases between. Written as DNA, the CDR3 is TGTGCCAGTGGCCTAGAGCCCCGGACTGAAGCTTTCTTT. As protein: CASGLEPRTEAFF.

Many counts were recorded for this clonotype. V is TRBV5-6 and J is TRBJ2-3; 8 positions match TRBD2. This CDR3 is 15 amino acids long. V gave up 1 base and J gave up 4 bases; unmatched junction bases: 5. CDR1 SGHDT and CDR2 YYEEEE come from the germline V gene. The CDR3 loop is CASSLIGLAPDTQYF. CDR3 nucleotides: TGTGCCAGCAGCTTGATCGGACTAGCCCCAGATACGCAGTATTTT.

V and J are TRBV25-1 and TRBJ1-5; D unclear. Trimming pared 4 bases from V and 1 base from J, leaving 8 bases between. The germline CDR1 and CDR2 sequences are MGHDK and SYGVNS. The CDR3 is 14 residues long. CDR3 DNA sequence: TGTGCCAGCAGTGGCGAGAGGAGCAATCAGCCCCAGCATTTT. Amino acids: CASSGERSNQPQHF.

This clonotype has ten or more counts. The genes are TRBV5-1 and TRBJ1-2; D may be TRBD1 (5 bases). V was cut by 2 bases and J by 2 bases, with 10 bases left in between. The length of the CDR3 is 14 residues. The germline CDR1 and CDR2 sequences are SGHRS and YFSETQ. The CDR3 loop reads CASSFPGRNYGYTF. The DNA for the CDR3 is TGCGCCAGCAGCTTCCCGGGACGAAACTATGGCTACACCTTC.

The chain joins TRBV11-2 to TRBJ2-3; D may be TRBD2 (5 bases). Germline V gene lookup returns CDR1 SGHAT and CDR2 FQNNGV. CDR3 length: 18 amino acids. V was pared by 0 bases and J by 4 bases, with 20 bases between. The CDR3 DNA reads TGTGCCAGCAGCTTAGATTCTGAGCGGACCATACGTCCAGATACGCAGTATTTT. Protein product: CASSLDSERTIRPDTQYF.

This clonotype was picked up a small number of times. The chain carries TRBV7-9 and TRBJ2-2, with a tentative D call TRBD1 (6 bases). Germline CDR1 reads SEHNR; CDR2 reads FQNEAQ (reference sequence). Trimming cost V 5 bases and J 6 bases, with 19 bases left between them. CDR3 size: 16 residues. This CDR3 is CASSTWPGVVSGELFF. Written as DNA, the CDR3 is TGTGCCAGCAGCACTTGGCCAGGGGTGGTCTCCGGGGAGCTGTTTTTT.

CDR3 DNA sequence: TGCGCCAGCAGCTTGGTGGACCTGAACACTGAAGCTTTCTTT. It specifies CASSLVDLNTEAFF. The V call is TRBV5-1, the J call TRBJ1-1; D gene ambiguous. This CDR3 is 14 amino acids long. Per the germline V gene, CDR1 is SGHRS and CDR2 is YFSETQ. Trimming cost V 0 bases and J 0 bases, with 6 bases left between them.

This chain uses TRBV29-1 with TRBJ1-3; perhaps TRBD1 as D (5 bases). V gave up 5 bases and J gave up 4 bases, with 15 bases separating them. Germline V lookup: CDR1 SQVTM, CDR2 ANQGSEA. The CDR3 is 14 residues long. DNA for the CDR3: TGCAGCGTTTCAAGGACAAACGGGGGAAACACCATATATTTT. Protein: CSVSRTNGGNTIYF.

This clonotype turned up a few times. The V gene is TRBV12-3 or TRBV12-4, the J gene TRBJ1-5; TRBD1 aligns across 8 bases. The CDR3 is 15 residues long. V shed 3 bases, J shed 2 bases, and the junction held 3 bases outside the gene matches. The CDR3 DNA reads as TGTGCCAGCAGTTTCGACAGGGGTCGCAATCAGCCCCAGCATTTT. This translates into CASSFDRGRNQPQHF.

The CDR3 sequence is CASSKVAGVSNEQFF. The DNA for the CDR3 is TGTGCCAGCAGTAAGGTAGCGGGGGTCTCTAATGAGCAGTTCTTC. V gene TRBV27 combines with J gene TRBJ2-1; 9 positions agree with TRBD2. The trim removed 5 bases at V and 7 bases at J, leaving 9 bases unmatched. The CDR3 runs to 15 residues. Germline CDR1 is MNHEY and CDR2 is SMNVEV (reference sequence).

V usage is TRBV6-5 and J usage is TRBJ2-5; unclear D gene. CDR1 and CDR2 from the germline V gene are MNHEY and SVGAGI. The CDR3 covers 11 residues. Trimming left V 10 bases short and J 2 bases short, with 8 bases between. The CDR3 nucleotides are TGTGCCACCCTGGGACAAGAGACCCAGTACTTC. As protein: CATLGQETQYF.

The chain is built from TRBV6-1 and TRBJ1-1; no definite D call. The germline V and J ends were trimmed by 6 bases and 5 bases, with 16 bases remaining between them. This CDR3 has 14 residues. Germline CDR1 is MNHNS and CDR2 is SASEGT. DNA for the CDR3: TGTGCCAGCAGGTGGGCGGGGAAACGGACTGAAGCTTTCTTT. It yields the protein CASRWAGKRTEAFF.

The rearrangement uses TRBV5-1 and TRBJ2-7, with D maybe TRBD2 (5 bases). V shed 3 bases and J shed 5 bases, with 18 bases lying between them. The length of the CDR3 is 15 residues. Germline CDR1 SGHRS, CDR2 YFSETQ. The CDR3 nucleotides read TGCGCCAGCAGCTCAGACCCCGGGATTGACAACGAGCAGTACTTC. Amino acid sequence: CASSSDPGIDNEQYF.

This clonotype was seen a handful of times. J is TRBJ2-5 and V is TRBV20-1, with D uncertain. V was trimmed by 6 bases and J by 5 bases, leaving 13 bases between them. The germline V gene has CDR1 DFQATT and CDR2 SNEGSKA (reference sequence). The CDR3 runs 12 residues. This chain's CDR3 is CSAPSPGETQYF. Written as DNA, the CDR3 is TGCAGTGCCCCTTCGCCCGGGGAGACCCAGTACTTC.

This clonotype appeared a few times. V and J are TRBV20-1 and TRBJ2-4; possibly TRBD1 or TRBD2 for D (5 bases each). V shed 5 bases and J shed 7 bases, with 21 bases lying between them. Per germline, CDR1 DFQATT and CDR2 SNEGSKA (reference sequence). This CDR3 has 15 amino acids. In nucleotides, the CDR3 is TGCAGTGCTTCACGGCCCGGGACCTCCCTCAACATTCAGTACTTC. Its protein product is CSASRPGTSLNIQYF.

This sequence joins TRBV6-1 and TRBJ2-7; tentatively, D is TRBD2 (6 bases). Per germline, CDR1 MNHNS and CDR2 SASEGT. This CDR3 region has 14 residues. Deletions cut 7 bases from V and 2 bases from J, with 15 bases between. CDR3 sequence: CASNQLATAYEQYF. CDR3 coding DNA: TGTGCCAGCAACCAACTAGCTACAGCCTACGAGCAGTACTTC.

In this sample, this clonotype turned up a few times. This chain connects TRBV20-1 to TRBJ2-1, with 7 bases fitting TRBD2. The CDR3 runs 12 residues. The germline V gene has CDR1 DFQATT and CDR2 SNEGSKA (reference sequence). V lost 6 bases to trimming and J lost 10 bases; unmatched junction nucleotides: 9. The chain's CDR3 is CSAQRTRAEQFF. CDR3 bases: TGCAGTGCCCAACGGACTAGGGCAGAGCAGTTCTTC.

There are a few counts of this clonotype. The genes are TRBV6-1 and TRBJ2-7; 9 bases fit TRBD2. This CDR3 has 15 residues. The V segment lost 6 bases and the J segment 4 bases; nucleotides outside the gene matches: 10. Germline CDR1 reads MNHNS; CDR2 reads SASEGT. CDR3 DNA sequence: TGTGCCAGCAGCGGGTGGGGGACTAGCAAATACGAGCAGTACTTC. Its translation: CASSGWGTSKYEQYF.